These 22 T cell receptor beta chains originate from one sample sequenced in a study of blood T cells in healthy people across ages. A J-beta primer mix and a sample-barcoded 5' primer were used in a second PCR of roughly 7 to 12 cycles. TCRdb independently ran MiXCR on the 5' RACE reads; one entry per CDR3 protein. The data contain 650,000 to 950,000 distinct CDR3 sequences, around two fifths of them seen just once; the ten biggest clones take up approximately 20%. Sequenced material: blood. The receptors come from a man in his sixties in good health.

A remark on this clonotype: A much more abundant neighbour one base away suggests this may be a read error. The chain combines TRBV29-1 with TRBJ2-7; no reliable D call. V was cut by 4 bases and J by 7 bases, with 14 bases left in between. Germline V gene lookup returns CDR1 SQVTM and CDR2 ANQGSEA. The CDR3 length is 12 residues. The CDR3 loop reads CSVAGNWDEQYF. CDR3 DNA sequence: TGCAGCGTTGCAGGTAACTGGGATGAGCAGTACTTC.

V gene TRBV7-6 combines with J gene TRBJ2-1; D unclear. Germline-derived CDR1 and CDR2 are SGHVS and FNYEAQ. Trimming shortened V by 5 bases and J by 9 bases, and 17 bases separated the two germline ends. The CDR3 totals 14 residues. CDR3 DNA: TGTGCCAGCAGCATAGAAAATACCAAGGGTGAGCAGTTCTTC. It specifies CASSIENTKGEQFF.

This chain connects TRBV28 to TRBJ2-7; 10 bases agree with TRBD1. CDR3 length: 15 amino acids. Per the germline V gene, CDR1 is MDHEN and CDR2 is SYDVKM. V gave up 4 bases and J gave up 6 bases; unmatched junction bases: 9. The CDR3 DNA reads TGTGCCAGCAGTTCAACCGGGACAGGGGAGCTCGAGCAGTACTTC. Its translation is CASSSTGTGELEQYF.

J is TRBJ2-1 and V is TRBV20-1, with D possibly matching TRBD2 (5 bases). Germline V CDR1 and CDR2: DFQATT, SNEGSKA (reference sequence). The CDR3 has 14 residues. The CDR3 region is CSPRRELGYNEQFF. CDR3 sequence (DNA): TGCAGCCCTAGAAGGGAACTAGGGTACAATGAGCAGTTCTTC.

The V and J genes are TRBV15 and TRBJ1-1, with D unclear. V was cut by 0 bases and J by 8 bases, with 13 bases left in between. Germline V gene lookup returns CDR1 LNHNV and CDR2 YYDKDF (reference sequence). This CDR3 has 14 amino acids. The CDR3 reads CATSRDAGVFEAFF. CDR3 sequence (DNA): TGTGCCACCAGCAGAGATGCCGGGGTCTTCGAAGCTTTCTTT.

The J gene is TRBJ1-2, the V gene TRBV6-2 or TRBV6-3; weak D call: TRBD1 (5 bases). Germline V gene sequence: CDR1 MNHEY, CDR2 SVGEGT. CDR3 size: 16 residues. With 6 bases removed from V and 8 bases from J, the gap between germline ends came to 25 bases. The CDR3 here is CASRPSLGRDFFGYTF. The CDR3 DNA follows: TGTGCCAGCAGACCTTCGTTGGGCAGGGACTTTTTCGGCTACACCTTC.

V usage is TRBV28 and J usage is TRBJ2-7; D may be TRBD1 or TRBD2 (5 bases each). The CDR3 is 15 residues long. V gave up 5 bases and J gave up 3 bases, with 17 bases separating them. Germline-derived CDR1 and CDR2 are MDHEN and SYDVKM. In nucleotides, the CDR3 is TGTGCCAGCAGTATCTCGGGGCGGAAGATCTACGAGCAGTACTTC. Translated, it gives CASSISGRKIYEQYF.

The CDR3: CASSFRTGGANVLTF. The CDR3 DNA follows: TGTGCCAGCAGCTTTCGGACAGGTGGGGCCAACGTCCTGACTTTC. The rearrangement uses TRBV7-8 and TRBJ2-6, with 7 bases fitting TRBD1. The V and J ends lost 3 bases and 3 bases, in that order; junction bases with no gene match: 2. Germline V gene lookup returns CDR1 SGHVS and CDR2 FQNEAQ. This CDR3 has 15 residues.

This clonotype was seen many times. The chain combines TRBV29-1 with TRBJ2-5, with 8 bases lining up with TRBD1. CDR1 is SQVTM and CDR2 is ANQGSEA in the germline V gene. Unmatched junction bases numbered 10, after V lost 0 bases and J lost 4 bases. The CDR3 spans 16 residues. CDR3 DNA sequence: TGCAGCGTTGAAGAAAACAGGGGGTCCTTGAGAGAGACCCAGTACTTC. This codes for CSVEENRGSLRETQYF. Full variable domain (outside the CDR3, taken from reference TRBV29-1 and TRBJ2-5): SAVISQKPSRDICQRGTSLTIQCQVDSQVTMMFWYRQQPGQSLTLIATANQGSEATYESGFVIDKFPISRPNLTFSTLTVSNMSPEDSSIYLCSVEENRGSLRETQYFGPGTRLLVL.

Ten or more counts support this clonotype. This chain joins TRBV2 and TRBJ2-1; the D call may be TRBD1 or TRBD2 (5 bases each). Germline loops: CDR1 SNHLY, CDR2 FYNNEI. V lost 7 bases and J lost 3, with 10 bases in between. The CDR3 consists of 13 residues. Written as DNA, the CDR3 is TGTGCCAGCATCCGGGACCACTACAATGAGCAGTTCTTC. This codes for CASIRDHYNEQFF.

The V and J genes are TRBV10-2 and TRBJ1-2; D may be TRBD1 (5 bases). This CDR3 spans 15 amino acids. CDR1 WSHSY and CDR2 SAAADI come from the germline V gene. V lost 5 bases to trimming and J lost 6 bases, with 19 bases between them. CDR3 DNA: TGCGCCAGCAGTCGCGTGCGGGACTCGAACGATGGCTACACCTTC. This translates into CASSRVRDSNDGYTF.

There are a few counts of this clonotype. The chain is built from TRBV5-5 and TRBJ2-6, with 9 nucleotides matching TRBD1. In germline, CDR1 is SGHKS, CDR2 YYEKEE (reference sequence). V shed 5 bases, J shed 1 base, and the junction held 7 bases outside the gene matches. The CDR3 sequence is 17 residues long. CDR3 region: CASSPQGASSGANVLTF. In nucleotides, the CDR3 is TGTGCCAGCAGTCCACAGGGGGCGTCGTCTGGGGCCAACGTCCTGACTTTC.

This clonotype was counted a few times. A much larger clone is a single base away; this may be a read error. The chain couples TRBV5-6 to TRBJ1-2, with D tentatively TRBD1 (5 bases). In germline, CDR1 is SGHDT, CDR2 YYEEEE. The CDR3 contains 14 residues. V was pared by 2 bases and J by 4 bases, with 12 bases between. In DNA form, the CDR3 reads TGTGCCAGCAGCTTTGCGGGGGTCGGCTATGGCTACACCTTC. Translated: CASSFAGVGYGYTF.

This clonotype came up a few times. V and J are TRBV4-3 and TRBJ2-5, with 13 positions matching TRBD2. The J call may be incorrect, as the DNA end agrees better with TRBJ2-7. Germline V gene sequence: CDR1 LGHNA, CDR2 YSLEER. There are 15 residues in the CDR3. The CDR3 sequence is CASSQEGLAGYEQYF. The CDR3 bases are TGCGCCAGCAGCCAGGAGGGACTAGCGGGGTACGAGCAGTACTTC.

This clonotype has more than one count but fewer than ten. The gene calls are TRBV7-9 and TRBJ2-5; TRBD2 agrees at 8 bases. This CDR3 spans 14 amino acids. V lost 5 bases, J lost 7 bases, and 9 bases stayed unmatched. CDR1 and CDR2 from the germline V gene are SEHNR and FQNEAQ (reference sequence). The CDR3 DNA reads as TGTGCCAGCAGCAAGGGACTAGTGGAGGGGACCCAGTACTTC. Translated, it gives CASSKGLVEGTQYF.

This clonotype was recorded a few times. The chain couples TRBV6-5 to TRBJ1-6; D gene ambiguous. This CDR3 has 13 amino acids. Germline CDR1 is MNHEY and CDR2 is SVGAGI. V lost 0 bases to trimming and J lost 8 bases, with 5 bases between them. The CDR3 here is CASSYSGDSPLHF. The CDR3, as DNA: TGTGCCAGCAGTTACTCTGGGGATTCACCCCTCCACTTT.

The sample holds many counts of this clonotype. V usage is TRBV7-9 and J usage is TRBJ2-3; D is unclear. The germline gives CDR1 SEHNR, CDR2 FQNEAQ (reference sequence). Trimming shortened V by 6 bases and J by 1 base, and 8 bases separated the two germline ends. The CDR3 has 13 amino acids. In nucleotides, the CDR3 is TGTGCCAGCAGGGGTGGAGGCACAGATACGCAGTATTTT. Translation: CASRGGGTDTQYF.

This clonotype has only a few counts. The J gene is TRBJ1-2, the V gene TRBV20-1, with D uncertain. V lost 5 bases, J lost 8 bases, and 15 bases lay in between. CDR3 length: 12 amino acids. In germline, CDR1 is DFQATT, CDR2 SNEGSKA (reference sequence). The DNA of the CDR3 is TGCAGTGCTCCCGATTTCACCCAGGGCTACACCTTC. This gives the protein CSAPDFTQGYTF.

The rearrangement joins TRBV21-1 to TRBJ2-4; TRBD2, the table's D call, was not compared with the DNA. TRBV21-1 represents a pseudogene. The CDR3 covers 12 residues. CDR3 sequence reads: CASSKVGSQQYF. The CDR3 DNA follows: TGTGCCAGCAGCAAAGTAGGGAGCCAGCAGTACTTC.

This clonotype was found a few times. The CDR3 is CASSLDSSGGTREQYF. CDR3 bases: TGTGCCAGCAGCTTAGATTCAAGCGGGGGGACCCGGGAGCAGTACTTC. This rearrangement joins TRBV11-2 to TRBJ2-5; 9 positions agree with TRBD2. Germline V lookup: CDR1 SGHAT, CDR2 FQNNGV. CDR3 length: 16 amino acids. Losses at the gene ends were 0 bases for V and 11 bases for J; bases not matched to a gene: 13. The full variable domain, with the rest looked up from reference TRBV11-2 and TRBJ2-5, is EAGVAQSPRYKIIEKRQSVAFWCNPISGHATLYWYQQILGQGPKLLIQFQNNGVVDDSQLPKDRFSAERLKGVDSTLKIQPAKLEDSAVYLCASSLDSSGGTREQYFGPGTRLLVL.

This rearrangement joins TRBV12-5 to TRBJ2-3, with D unclear. The CDR3 loop spans 14 amino acids. The germline V gene encodes CDR1 LGHNT and CDR2 FRNRAP. V was pared by 1 base and J by 3 bases, with 8 bases between. In nucleotides, the CDR3 is TGTGCTAGTGGTTTGGAATTAGGGACAGATACGCAGTATTTT. Protein product: CASGLELGTDTQYF.

The chain uses TRBV27 and TRBJ1-2; perhaps TRBD1 as D (5 bases). The CDR3 is 17 amino acids. The germline CDR1 and CDR2 sequences are MNHEY and SMNVEV (reference sequence). The germline V and J ends were trimmed by 0 bases and 6 bases, with 20 bases remaining between them. In DNA, the CDR3 is TGTGCCAGCAGTTTATCGCCGAGCAGGGCAGTGTCCAATGGCTACACCTTC. It specifies CASSLSPSRAVSNGYTF.